This T cell receptor (beta chain) derives from a study of beta chain features in type 1 diabetes. The germline V and J ends were trimmed by 5 bases and 5 bases, with 15 bases remaining between them. This CDR3 contains 14 residues. Germline assignment: CDR1 LNHDA and CDR2 SQIVND (reference sequence). Expressed TCRB transcripts were sequenced after all isolated RNA was converted to cDNA. Sequencing used immunoSEQ multiplex PCR; TCRdb keeps in-frame clones, though not all of them. Seen here are about 140,000 clones, approximately 9.8% observed once, and the top ten hold about 0.6%. This receptor was identified in a woman aged 40 to 50 in good health. The rearrangement links TRBV19 to TRBJ2-5; D possibly corresponds to TRBD1 (6 bases). The sample comprised central memory CD4+ T cells from blood. CDR3 DNA sequence: TGTGCCAGTAGTTCCCGGGACATTGGGGAGACCCAGTACTTC. Protein: CASSSRDIGETQYF.